This TCR beta chain was obtained from a study of T cell responses to AZD1222 COVID-19 vaccine. Study in general: Second doses that came at about 4 or about 12 weeks were put together. General observations from the study: No repertoire was sampled before or during the peak T cell response, only after it. Of spike-specific TCRs, nearly half reportedly target regions left unmutated in variants. Once two AZD1222 doses were given, Spike-specific TCR breadth and depth went up.

Assay used: immunoSEQ multiplex PCR; TCRdb lists only in-frame clones, some missing. Found here are 97,000 or so clones, roughly 88% of them singletons; the top ten hold about 3%. With respect to this clone: Its specificity is not known.

Sequencing was performed on peripheral blood, taken on day 0 of AZD1222 vaccination. This receptor was taken from an adult in good health.

The CDR3 nucleotides read TGCGCCAGCAGCCGAAGTAGCGGGAGAGATACGCAGTATTTT. As protein: CASSRSSGRDTQYF. This chain uses TRBV4-1 with TRBJ2-3, with TRBD2 identical over 9 bases. J was trimmed by 5 bases and V by 4 bases; bases with no gene match: 4. Germline CDR1 and CDR2: MGHRA and YSYEKL. There are 14 residues in the CDR3.